The clone carrying this TCR beta chain was observed once. An end of the junction does not agree with germline; a read error may underlie this. PCR primers comprised 60 Vbeta and 13 Jbeta primers. Clones were read by immunoSEQ multiplex PCR, and TCRdb kept only the in-frame ones, dropping some. The table includes 120,000 or so clones, approximately 75% detected once. The source of the sample is a study of cytomegalovirus exposure and HLA in healthy donors. The length of the CDR3 is 12 residues. Germline CDR1 reads GTSNPN; CDR2 reads SVGIG (reference sequence). The V and J genes are TRBV30 and TRBJ1-1; the match to TRBD1 covers 9 bases. The receptor's source is a woman between 45 and 65 years old in good health and CMV-seronegative. The sample comprised PBMCs. CDR3 residues: CAWAPDRGHRDF. DNA of the CDR3: TGTGCCTGGGCGCCGGACAGGGGACACAGGGATTTC.